The 18 T cell receptor beta chains in this list originate from one sample, sequenced in a study of T cells in localized non-small cell lung cancer. Using immunoSEQ multiplex PCR, the repertoire was profiled, and TCRdb retains in-frame clones only, with some absent. The sample lists over 45,000 clones; around nine tenths were seen once. This sample comprised PBMCs, obtained before any cancer treatment. These receptors all stem from a female donor with stage II lung adenocarcinoma.

This clone has only a few counts. This chain connects TRBV19 to TRBJ1-2, with TRBD1 matching 10 bases. Germline V CDR1 and CDR2: LNHDA, SQIVND (reference sequence). V shed 4 bases and J 4 bases; nucleotides not matched to a gene: 6. This CDR3 has 15 residues. The CDR3 spells CASSTRQGAGYGYTF. The CDR3 DNA reads TGTGCCAGTAGTACCCGACAGGGGGCCGGCTATGGCTACACCTTC.

This clone showed up just once. The rearrangement joins TRBV5-4 to TRBJ1-6; D unresolved. This CDR3 has 14 amino acids. The V gene lost 0 bases and the J gene lost 5 bases, with 6 bases spanning the gap. The V gene's germline CDR1 is SGHNT and CDR2 YYREEE (reference sequence). CDR3 DNA: TGTGCCAGCAGCTTGGGACAAGATAATTCACCCCTCCACTTT. Amino acid sequence: CASSLGQDNSPLHF.

This chain uses TRBV10-3 with TRBJ1-1; no firm D call. Germline CDR1 reads ENHRY; CDR2 reads SYGVKD. The CDR3 runs to 15 residues. Between the trimmed V and J ends, which lost 3 bases and 1 base, there was a span of 12 bases. CDR3 region: CAISDGRTRNTEAFF. CDR3 DNA sequence: TGTGCCATCAGTGACGGAAGGACGCGGAACACTGAAGCTTTCTTT.

The chain combines TRBV6-6 with TRBJ2-7, with 10 positions matching TRBD1. This CDR3 is 14 amino acids long. The J segment lost 6 bases and the V segment lost 1 base, leaving 3 bases of the junction unmatched. CDR1 is MNHNY, CDR2 SVGAGI, per germline (reference sequence). CDR3 nucleotides: TGTGCCAGCAGTTACTGGGGACAGGGGAGCGAGCAGTACTTC. As protein: CASSYWGQGSEQYF.

The genes are TRBV19 and TRBJ1-1, with a tentative D call TRBD1 (5 bases). The CDR3 length is 12 residues. The germline V and J ends were trimmed by 6 bases and 5 bases, with 10 bases remaining between them. Germline V gene sequence: CDR1 LNHDA, CDR2 SQIVND (reference sequence). The chain's CDR3 is CASSPGNTEAFF. The CDR3 DNA reads as TGTGCCAGTAGCCCAGGGAATACTGAAGCTTTCTTT.

As regards this clone: The sample has other DNA sequences that encode this CDR3 too. This rearrangement joins TRBV19 to TRBJ2-7; no reliable D call. This CDR3 has 11 residues. The germline V gene encodes CDR1 LNHDA and CDR2 SQIVND (reference sequence). V lost 1 base and J 4 bases, leaving 2 bases between the germline ends. The DNA of the CDR3 is TGTGCCAGTAGTATAGGGTACGAGCAGTACTTC. Protein product: CASSIGYEQYF.

A remark on this clone: An end of the junction does not agree with germline; a read error may underlie this. This sequence joins TRBV5-5 and TRBJ2-7, with TRBD1 matching 7 bases. The CDR3 has 16 amino acids. CDR1 and CDR2 from the germline V gene are SGHKS and YYEKEE (reference sequence). CDR3 residues: CASSYITGQQSYAQYF. CDR3 coding DNA: TGTGCCAGCAGCTACATAACGGGACAGCAATCTTACGCGCAGTACTTC.

The chain uses TRBV30 and TRBJ2-3; TRBD2 matches at 12 bases. In germline, CDR1 is GTSNPN, CDR2 SVGIG (reference sequence). The J segment lost 5 bases and the V segment lost 5 bases, leaving 8 bases of the junction unmatched. This CDR3 spans 15 amino acids. The CDR3 DNA reads as TGTGCCTGGGGTTTGACTAGCGGGGGCGGAGATACGCAGTATTTT. Its protein is CAWGLTSGGGDTQYF.

The chain uses TRBV4-1 and TRBJ1-2; tentatively, D is TRBD1 (6 bases). The germline V and J ends were trimmed by 2 bases and 8 bases, with 15 bases remaining between them. The germline V gene encodes CDR1 MGHRA and CDR2 YSYEKL. The CDR3 has 14 amino acids. This CDR3 is CASSQLWGRRGYTF. The CDR3 bases are TGCGCCAGCAGCCAACTCTGGGGGCGCCGCGGCTACACCTTC.

The sample holds one count of this clone. This rearrangement joins TRBV4-1 to TRBJ2-5, with D hard to call. The CDR3 covers 14 residues. Trimming removed 4 bases at V and 5 bases at J, with 14 bases between. The germline V gene encodes CDR1 MGHRA and CDR2 YSYEKL. The CDR3 loop reads CASSPRGARETQYF. CDR3 in DNA: TGCGCCAGCAGCCCGCGTGGAGCGAGGGAGACCCAGTACTTC.

The V and J genes are TRBV19 and TRBJ2-5; 7 bases line up with TRBD2. The germline gives CDR1 LNHDA, CDR2 SQIVND (reference sequence). The CDR3 length is 13 residues. V shed 6 bases and J 5 bases; nucleotides not matched to a gene: 6. CDR3 loop: CASRLAAWETQYF. The CDR3 DNA sequence: TGTGCCAGTAGGCTAGCGGCTTGGGAGACCCAGTACTTC.

This clone has a single count. J is TRBJ2-3 and V is TRBV11-3; the D is unclear. This CDR3 is built from 14 residues. Germline V CDR1 and CDR2: SGHNT, YENEEA. V was clipped by 1 base and J by 2 bases, with 7 bases between them. CDR3 region: CASSLGHNTDTQYF. Here the CDR3 DNA reads TGTGCCAGCAGCTTAGGGCACAACACAGATACGCAGTATTTT. The full variable domain, completed using reference TRBV11-3 and TRBJ2-3, is EAGVVQSPRYKIIEKKQPVAFWCNPISGHNTLYWYLQNLGQGPELLIRYENEEAVDDSQLPKDRFSAERLKGVDSTLKIQPAELGDSAVYLCASSLGHNTDTQYFGPGTRLTVL.

This clone was counted only a few times. J is TRBJ2-4 and V is TRBV7-2; D unclear. V lost 3 bases to trimming and J lost 9 bases, with 9 bases between them. The CDR3 is 12 amino acids. Germline CDR1 is SGHTA and CDR2 is FQGNSA. The CDR3 DNA sequence: TGTGCCAGCAGCTTTACGTGGGGCATTCAGTACTTC. Residues: CASSFTWGIQYF.

This sequence joins TRBV6-6 and TRBJ2-3; D not resolved. Trimming took off 10 bases at V and 2 bases at J, with 13 bases between the two ends. Germline V gene sequence: CDR1 MNHNY, CDR2 SVGAGI (reference sequence). The CDR3 length is 13 residues. In nucleotides, the CDR3 is TGTGCCATTCAGACGGATTACACAGATACGCAGTATTTT. Amino acids: CAIQTDYTDTQYF.

This chain joins TRBV25-1 and TRBJ2-1, with D possibly called TRBD1 or TRBD2 (5 bases each). V lost 1 base and J lost 4, with 8 bases in between. The CDR3 totals 14 residues. The germline V gene has CDR1 MGHDK and CDR2 SYGVNS. CDR3 loop: CASSELGDYNEQFF. CDR3 in DNA: TGTGCCAGCAGTGAATTGGGGGATTACAATGAGCAGTTCTTC.

This clone was detected a few times. The chain recombines TRBV19 with TRBJ1-2, with D perhaps matching TRBD1 (5 bases). CDR1 and CDR2 from the germline V gene are LNHDA and SQIVND (reference sequence). Trimming took 5 bases from V and 8 from J, leaving 15 bases between them. This CDR3 has 13 amino acids. CDR3 residues: CASSFRDVGGYTF. The CDR3 DNA sequence: TGTGCCAGTAGTTTCAGGGACGTGGGCGGCTACACCTTC.

V gene TRBV29-1 combines with J gene TRBJ2-2; tentatively, D is TRBD1 (5 bases). This CDR3 contains 14 residues. V was trimmed by 3 bases and J by 5 bases, leaving 13 bases between them. Germline CDR1 is SQVTM and CDR2 is ANQGSEA. The chain's CDR3 is CSVDSAGRTGELFF. The DNA for the CDR3 is TGCAGCGTTGACTCGGCAGGGCGAACCGGGGAGCTGTTTTTT.

V gene TRBV6-5 combines with J gene TRBJ1-1, with no clear D. Germline-derived CDR1 and CDR2 are MNHEY and SVGAGI. The length of the CDR3 is 13 residues. V was trimmed by 0 bases and J by 3 bases, leaving 5 bases between them. CDR3 in amino acids: CASSYSADTEAFF. Here the CDR3 DNA reads TGTGCCAGCAGTTACTCAGCAGACACTGAAGCTTTCTTT.